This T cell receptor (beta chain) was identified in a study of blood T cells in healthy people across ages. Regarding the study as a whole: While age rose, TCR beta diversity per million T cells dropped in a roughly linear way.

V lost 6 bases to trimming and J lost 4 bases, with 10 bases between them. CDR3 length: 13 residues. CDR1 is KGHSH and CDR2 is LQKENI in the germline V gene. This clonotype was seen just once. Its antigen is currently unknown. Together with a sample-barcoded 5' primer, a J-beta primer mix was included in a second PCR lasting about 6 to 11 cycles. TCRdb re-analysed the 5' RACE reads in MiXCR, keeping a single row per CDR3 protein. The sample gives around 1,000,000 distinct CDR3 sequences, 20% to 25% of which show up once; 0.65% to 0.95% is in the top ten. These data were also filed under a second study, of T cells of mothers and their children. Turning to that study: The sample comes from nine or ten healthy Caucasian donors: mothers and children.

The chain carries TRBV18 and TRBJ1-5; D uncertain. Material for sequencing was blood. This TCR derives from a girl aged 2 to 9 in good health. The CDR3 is CASSPEENQPQHF. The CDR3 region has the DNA TGTGCCAGCTCCCCCGAGGAAAATCAGCCCCAGCATTTT.